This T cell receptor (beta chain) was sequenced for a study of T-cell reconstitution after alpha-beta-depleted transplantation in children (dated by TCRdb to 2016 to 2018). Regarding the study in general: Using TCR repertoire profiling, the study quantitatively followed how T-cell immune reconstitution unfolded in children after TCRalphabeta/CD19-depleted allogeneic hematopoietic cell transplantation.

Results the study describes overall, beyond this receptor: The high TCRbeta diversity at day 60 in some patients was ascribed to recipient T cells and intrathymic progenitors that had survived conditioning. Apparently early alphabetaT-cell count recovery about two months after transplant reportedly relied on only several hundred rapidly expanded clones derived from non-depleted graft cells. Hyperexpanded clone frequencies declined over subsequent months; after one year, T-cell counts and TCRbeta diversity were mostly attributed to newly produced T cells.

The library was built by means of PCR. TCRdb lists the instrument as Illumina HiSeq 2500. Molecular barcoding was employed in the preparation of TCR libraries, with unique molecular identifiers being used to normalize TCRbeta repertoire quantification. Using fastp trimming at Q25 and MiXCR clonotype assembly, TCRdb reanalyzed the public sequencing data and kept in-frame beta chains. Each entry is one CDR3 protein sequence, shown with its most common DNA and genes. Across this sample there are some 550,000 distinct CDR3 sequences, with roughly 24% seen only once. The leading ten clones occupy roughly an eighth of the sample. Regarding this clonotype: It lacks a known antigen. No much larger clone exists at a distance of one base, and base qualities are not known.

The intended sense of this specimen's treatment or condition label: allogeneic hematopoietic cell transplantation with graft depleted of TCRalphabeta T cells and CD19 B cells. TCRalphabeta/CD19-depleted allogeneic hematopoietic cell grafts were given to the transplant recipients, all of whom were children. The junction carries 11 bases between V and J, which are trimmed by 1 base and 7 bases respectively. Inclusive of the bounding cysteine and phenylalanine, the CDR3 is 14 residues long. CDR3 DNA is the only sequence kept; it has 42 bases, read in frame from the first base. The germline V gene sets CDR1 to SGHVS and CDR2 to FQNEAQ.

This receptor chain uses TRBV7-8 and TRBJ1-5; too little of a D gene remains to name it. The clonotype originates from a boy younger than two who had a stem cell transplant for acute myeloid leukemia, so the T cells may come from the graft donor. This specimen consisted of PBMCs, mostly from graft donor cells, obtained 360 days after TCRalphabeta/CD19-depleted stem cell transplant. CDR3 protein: CASSLDLVYQPQHF. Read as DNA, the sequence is TGTGCCAGCAGCTTAGATCTGGTTTACCAGCCCCAGCATTTT.